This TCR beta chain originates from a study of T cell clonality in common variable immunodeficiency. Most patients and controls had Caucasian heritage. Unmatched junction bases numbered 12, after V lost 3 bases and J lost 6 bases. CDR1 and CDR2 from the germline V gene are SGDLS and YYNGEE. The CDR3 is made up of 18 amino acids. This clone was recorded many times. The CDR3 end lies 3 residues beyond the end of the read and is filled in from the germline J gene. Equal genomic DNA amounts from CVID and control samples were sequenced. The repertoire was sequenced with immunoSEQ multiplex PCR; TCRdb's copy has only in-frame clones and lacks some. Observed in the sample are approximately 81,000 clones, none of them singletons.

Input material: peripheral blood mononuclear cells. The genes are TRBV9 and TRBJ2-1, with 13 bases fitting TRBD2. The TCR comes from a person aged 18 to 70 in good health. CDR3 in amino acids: CASSETSGRAAYFNEQFF. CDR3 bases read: TGTGCCAGCAGCGAAACTAGCGGGAGGGCCGCGTACTTCAATGAG.